The subject of this entry is one T cell receptor beta chain. Its specificity is unknown. Germline assignment: CDR1 SGHVS and CDR2 FNYEAQ. The CDR3 has 13 residues. V dropped 6 bases and J dropped 1 base, with 9 bases sitting between them. Exclusion criteria comprised uncontrolled infection, other autoimmune disease, pregnancy or lactation. The diagnostic basis comprised clinical symptoms, serum thyroxine and TRAb, thyroid ultrasound and orbital computed tomography. PBMCs came from around 9.7 ml fresh peripheral blood. The sample comes from a study of T cells in Graves' hyperthyroidism and ophthalmopathy. Study-wide findings and caveats: Also found in blood were most expanded thyroid clonotypes above 0.001.

Amplified regions were TCR beta CDR3 sequences from RNA transcripts. First-round RT-PCR with HTBI primers amplified the TCR CDR3 region. In TCRdb, the multiplex PCR reads were re-called with MiXCR into one record per CDR3 protein. This sample yields approximately 870,000 distinct CDR3 sequences, of which 35% to 45% are seen a single time; 8.9% belongs to the top ten. This clonotype originated in a man aged 18 to 29 with Graves' hyperthyroidism. Sequenced input: blood. This chain connects TRBV7-6 to TRBJ2-5; no firm D call. CDR3: CASSRNSQETQYF. The CDR3 DNA reads TGTGCCAGCAGTAGAAATAGCCAAGAGACCCAGTACTTC.